The clone carrying this T cell receptor (beta chain) was counted only a few times. Its cognate antigen is unknown. TCRdb re-derived calls from the reads in MiXCR, one entry per CDR3 protein. This sample yields 400,000 to 600,000 distinct CDR3 sequences, of which about 42% are seen a single time; around 45% belongs to the top ten. There are 14 residues in the CDR3. Germline loops: CDR1 SGHTA, CDR2 FQGNSA. With V trimmed by 5 bases and J by 5 bases, 8 bases remained unmatched. These data originate in a study of T cell repertoires in cytomegalovirus infection. The wider study: It was recently identified HLA-C-restricted and well-studied HLA-B-restricted CMV epitopes that the study used. Public TCR beta signature analysis indicated the presence of both CMV infection and matching HLA type. Notes on the study in general: Identification of carriers of CMV plus the relevant HLA was achieved through cumulative public TCR beta family frequency. In two of eight donors, the top clonotype was HLA-C-restricted CMV-specific.

The material was cultured PBMCs, obtained from culture after CMV antigen stimulation. This chain uses TRBV7-2 with TRBJ2-5, with 7 bases that match TRBD2. The clonotype comes from a human donor in good health (CMV status not recorded). Some clones in this sample may be carry-over from other donors' samples. The CDR3 sequence is CASSAQTSTETQYF. CDR3 DNA sequence: TGTGCCAGCAGCGCTCAGACTAGCACCGAGACCCAGTACTTC.